A single sample gave rise to the 28 T cell receptor beta chains below, sequenced in a study of T cells in Graves' hyperthyroidism and ophthalmopathy. TCR beta CDR3 regions were amplified from RNA. Primed by the HTBI set, a first-round RT-PCR was run on the TCR CDR3. TCRdb redid the calling of the multiplex PCR reads with MiXCR, one entry per CDR3 protein. The table includes around 290,000 distinct CDR3 sequences, about 17% detected once. The sample was blood. These receptor sequences come from a woman aged 55 to 70 with Graves' ophthalmopathy.

The chain uses TRBV5-5 and TRBJ2-1; perhaps D is TRBD1 or TRBD2 (5 bases each). Trimming removed 4 bases at V and 0 bases at J, with 17 bases between. Germline CDR1 SGHKS, CDR2 YYEKEE (reference sequence). This CDR3 has 17 amino acids. The CDR3 region is CASSPRDVPGSYNEQFF. The CDR3 nucleotides are TGTGCCAGCAGCCCCCGGGACGTTCCAGGCTCCTACAATGAGCAGTTCTTC. Variable domain in full (rest from reference TRBV5-5 and TRBJ2-1): DAGVTQSPTHLIKTRGQQVTLRCSPISGHKSVSWYQQVLGQGPQFIFQYYEKEERGRGNFPDRFSARQFPNYSSELNVNALLLGDSALYLCASSPRDVPGSYNEQFFGPGTRLTVL.

This clonotype has only a few counts. The J gene is TRBJ2-2, the V gene TRBV6-1; a possible D gene is TRBD2 (5 bases). The CDR3 has 16 residues. With 6 bases removed from V and 7 bases from J, the gap between germline ends came to 21 bases. Per the germline V gene, CDR1 is MNHNS and CDR2 is SASEGT. The CDR3 sequence: CASREVGSQVDGELFF. CDR3 in DNA: TGTGCCAGCAGGGAGGTGGGGTCTCAAGTCGACGGGGAGCTGTTTTTT.

This clonotype was observed at least ten times. The V and J genes are TRBV29-1 and TRBJ1-2; no clear D gene. Looked up from germline, CDR1 is SQVTM and CDR2 is ANQGSEA. The V and J ends lost 0 bases and 4 bases respectively, with 21 bases between them. The length of the CDR3 is 17 residues. CDR3 in amino acids: CSVEDRVSRRLPYGYTF. In nucleotides, the CDR3 is TGCAGCGTTGAAGATCGTGTCTCGAGACGCCTGCCCTATGGCTACACCTTC.

This clonotype was found many times. The chain employs TRBV7-9 and TRBJ2-3; TRBD2 aligns across 7 bases. The CDR3 spans 17 residues. The V gene end was trimmed by 5 bases and the J gene end by 0 bases; junction bases not matched to a gene: 11. Germline lookup yields CDR1 SEHNR and CDR2 FQNEAQ (reference sequence). The CDR3 protein is CASSPFYLAASTDTQYF. For the CDR3, the DNA is TGTGCCAGCAGCCCTTTTTACCTAGCGGCGAGCACAGATACGCAGTATTTT.

The chain combines TRBV20-1 with TRBJ2-1; possible D gene TRBD2, 5 bases. CDR1 and CDR2 from the germline V gene are DFQATT and SNEGSKA (reference sequence). This CDR3 has 12 residues. Between the trimmed V and J ends, which lost 6 bases and 6 bases, there was a span of 12 bases. CDR3 nucleotide sequence: TGCAGTGCCCCAGTTACTAGCAATGAGCAGTTCTTC. This sequence encodes CSAPVTSNEQFF.

As concerns this clonotype: It may be a read error: a sequence one base away is much more abundant. The CDR3 spells CVSSHRGTDLYTF. The CDR3 DNA sequence: TGTGTCAGCAGCCACAGGGGGACAGACCTCTACACCTTC. The V call is TRBV3-1, the J call TRBJ1-2; 8 bases agree with TRBD1. The germline gives CDR1 LGHDT, CDR2 YNNKEL (reference sequence). The CDR3 totals 13 residues.

This clonotype was seen only a few times. J is TRBJ2-1 and V is TRBV11-2, with 14 bases fitting TRBD2. Unmatched junction bases numbered 8, after V lost 7 bases and J lost 9 bases. The CDR3 has 15 residues. Germline CDR1 SGHAT, CDR2 FQNNGV. CDR3 loop: CASNLGTSGGREQFF. CDR3 DNA: TGTGCCAGCAATCTAGGGACTAGCGGGGGACGTGAGCAGTTCTTC.

This clonotype was detected many times. The chain uses TRBV28 and TRBJ2-1, with TRBD1 as a possible D gene (6 bases). Deletions cut 6 bases from V and 3 bases from J, with 18 bases between. The CDR3 length is 16 residues. Germline V lookup: CDR1 MDHEN, CDR2 SYDVKM. CDR3: CASSPQGPPYYNEQFF. As DNA, the CDR3 is TGTGCCAGCAGCCCACAGGGACCGCCTTACTACAATGAGCAGTTCTTC.

This clonotype showed up many times. V usage is TRBV2 and J usage is TRBJ2-5, with 7 positions matching TRBD2. The length of the CDR3 is 14 residues. V shed 8 bases and J 6 bases; nucleotides not matched to a gene: 12. Germline CDR1 reads SNHLY; CDR2 reads FYNNEI. The CDR3 DNA is TGTGCCAGCGACCGAGGGCGGGAGTTGAAGACCCAGTACTTC. Protein: CASDRGRELKTQYF.

This clonotype was counted many times. The J gene is TRBJ2-3, the V gene TRBV6-2 or TRBV6-3; a possible D gene is TRBD2 (6 bases). V lost 6 bases and J 2 bases, leaving 12 bases between the germline ends. There are 14 residues in the CDR3. Germline assignment: CDR1 MNHEY and CDR2 SVGEGT. As DNA, the CDR3 is TGTGCCAGCAGAGCCGGGACTTTCACAGATACGCAGTATTTT. Translated: CASRAGTFTDTQYF.

This clonotype showed up many times. The V call is TRBV29-1, the J call TRBJ1-2, with TRBD1 as a possible D gene (6 bases). The CDR3 loop spans 12 amino acids. The V gene lost 2 bases and the J gene lost 7 bases, with 11 bases spanning the gap. Per the germline V gene, CDR1 is SQVTM and CDR2 is ANQGSEA. The CDR3 spells CSVETQGFGYTF. For the CDR3, the DNA is TGCAGCGTTGAAACGCAGGGGTTTGGCTACACCTTC. The full variable domain, completed using reference TRBV29-1 and TRBJ1-2, is SAVISQKPSRDICQRGTSLTIQCQVDSQVTMMFWYRQQPGQSLTLIATANQGSEATYESGFVIDKFPISRPNLTFSTLTVSNMSPEDSSIYLCSVETQGFGYTFGSGTRLTVV.

This clonotype was detected ten times or more. The chain combines TRBV20-1 with TRBJ1-1; D is possibly TRBD1 (6 bases). The CDR3 totals 13 residues. Per germline, CDR1 DFQATT and CDR2 SNEGSKA (reference sequence). Trimming took 4 bases from V and 5 from J, leaving 14 bases between them. DNA of the CDR3: TGCAGTGCTACGACAGGCTCGGGGACTGAAGCTTTCTTT. This gives the protein CSATTGSGTEAFF.

CDR3 DNA sequence: TGTGCCAGCAGCAGTTGGGGGACAGGGGCTTCTGGAAACACCATATATTTT. It is translated as CASSSWGTGASGNTIYF. The rearrangement links TRBV28 to TRBJ1-3; TRBD1 aligns across 10 bases. Germline V gene data show CDR1 as MDHEN and CDR2 as SYDVKM. The CDR3 loop spans 17 amino acids. Trimming removed 6 bases from V and 1 base from J; junction bases left unmatched: 9.

This rearrangement joins TRBV5-1 to TRBJ1-1; D possibly corresponds to TRBD1 (5 bases). Germline V gene lookup returns CDR1 SGHRS and CDR2 YFSETQ. V lost 1 base, J lost 2 bases, and 12 bases lay in between. This CDR3 region has 15 residues. The CDR3 coding sequence is TGCGCCAGCAGCTTGTCCCGGACACCCAACACTGAAGCTTTCTTT. It yields the protein CASSLSRTPNTEAFF.

This clonotype was counted a few times. The V call is TRBV3-1, the J call TRBJ2-1, with 9 bases identical to TRBD1. V gave up 5 bases and J gave up 9 bases; unmatched junction bases: 5. CDR1 is LGHDT, CDR2 YNNKEL, per germline (reference sequence). The CDR3 covers 13 residues. CDR3 in DNA: TGTGCCAGCAGCTCCCGGACAGGGGTTGAGCAGTTCTTC. The encoded protein is CASSSRTGVEQFF.

The chain couples TRBV11-2 to TRBJ1-1; D is uncertain. V shed 4 bases and J shed 5 bases, with 14 bases lying between them. The CDR3 consists of 14 residues. Germline V CDR1 and CDR2: SGHAT, FQNNGV. The CDR3 reads CASSYVFAGTEAFF. In nucleotides, the CDR3 is TGTGCCAGCAGCTATGTCTTCGCGGGGACTGAAGCTTTCTTT.

This clonotype has at least ten counts. The rearrangement links TRBV7-2 to TRBJ2-5; no definite D call. V was trimmed by 2 bases and J by 3 bases, leaving 16 bases between them. The CDR3 is 16 residues long. CDR1 and CDR2 (germline): SGHTA, FQGNSA. In nucleotides, the CDR3 is TGTGCCAGCAGCTTACCAAAATCTTCCCAGAAAGAGACCCAGTACTTC. Translating it yields CASSLPKSSQKETQYF.

The chain is built from TRBV5-6 and TRBJ1-2, with 9 nucleotides matching TRBD1. CDR1 and CDR2 (germline): SGHDT, YYEEEE. The V and J ends lost 4 bases and 1 base, in that order; junction bases with no gene match: 8. The CDR3 is 16 residues long. For the CDR3, the DNA is TGTGCCAGCAGCCACCGAGGACAGGGGATTAACTATGGCTACACCTTC. It is translated as CASSHRGQGINYGYTF.

This clonotype was seen many times. This chain joins TRBV29-1 and TRBJ1-1; no reliable D call. Germline-derived CDR1 and CDR2 are SQVTM and ANQGSEA. This CDR3 comprises 10 residues. V was clipped by 4 bases and J by 3 bases, with 3 bases between them. In DNA, the CDR3 is TGCAGCGTTGGCGACACTGAAGCTTTCTTT. This codes for CSVGDTEAFF.

This clonotype was picked up many times. J is TRBJ2-1 and V is TRBV2, with TRBD2 matching over 13 bases. The length of the CDR3 is 17 residues. V was clipped by 7 bases and J by 1 base; unmatched bases: 7. Germline-derived CDR1 and CDR2 are SNHLY and FYNNEI. This CDR3 reads CASIRLAGGTSYNEQFF. DNA of the CDR3: TGTGCCAGCATTAGACTAGCGGGGGGTACATCCTACAATGAGCAGTTCTTC.

This clonotype was seen repeatedly, ten times or more. The chain joins TRBV11-2 to TRBJ2-7, with 7 bases matching TRBD2. Germline assignment: CDR1 SGHAT and CDR2 FQNNGV. This CDR3 spans 15 amino acids. The J segment lost 4 bases and the V segment lost 3 bases, leaving 9 bases of the junction unmatched. CDR3 coding DNA: TGTGCCAGCAGCTTCCCTTGGCGGGGGATTTACGAGCAGTACTTC. This encodes CASSFPWRGIYEQYF.

This clonotype was found many times. The rearrangement joins TRBV6-1 to TRBJ2-2; TRBD2 might be the D (6 bases). V was clipped by 5 bases and J by 6 bases, with 10 bases between them. CDR1 is MNHNS and CDR2 is SASEGT in the germline V gene. CDR3 length: 13 residues. The CDR3 spells CASSTAGPGELFF. CDR3 bases: TGTGCCAGCAGTACCGCGGGGCCCGGGGAGCTGTTTTTT.

The V call is TRBV28, the J call TRBJ1-2, with a tentative D call TRBD1 (5 bases). V was trimmed by 2 bases and J by 5 bases, leaving 15 bases between them. The germline V gene encodes CDR1 MDHEN and CDR2 SYDVKM. CDR3 length: 15 amino acids. The CDR3 nucleotides read TGTGCCAGCAGTTTAGGGGGTCCCGGGACTTATGGCTACACCTTC. It is translated as CASSLGGPGTYGYTF.

This clonotype showed up just a few times. The chain couples TRBV20-1 to TRBJ1-6; D perhaps matches TRBD1 (5 bases). CDR3 length equals 13 residues. The V gene lost 5 bases and the J gene lost 6 bases, with 11 bases spanning the gap. Germline V gene data show CDR1 as DFQATT and CDR2 as SNEGSKA (reference sequence). CDR3 loop: CSALDISNSPLHF. In DNA form, the CDR3 reads TGCAGTGCTCTGGACATTTCTAATTCACCCCTCCACTTT.

The chain employs TRBV6-2 or TRBV6-3 and TRBJ2-7; possibly TRBD1 for D (5 bases). This CDR3 region has 13 residues. Trimming removed 7 bases from V and 6 bases from J, with 16 bases in between. In germline, CDR1 is MNHEY, CDR2 SVGEGT. The CDR3 DNA is TGTGCCAGCACCGTGACCAGGGTTTCCGAGCAGTACTTC. Translation gives CASTVTRVSEQYF.

This clonotype was picked up many times. The V call is TRBV11-3, the J call TRBJ2-7; 11 bases match TRBD2. CDR1 SGHNT and CDR2 YENEEA come from the germline V gene. After removal of 4 bases from V and 4 bases from J, the junction contained 6 bases not matched to a gene. The CDR3 is made up of 15 amino acids. The CDR3 is CASSSTTSGVYEQYF. CDR3 bases: TGTGCCAGCAGCTCTACGACTAGCGGGGTATACGAGCAGTACTTC.

This clonotype was recorded many times. This chain joins TRBV28 and TRBJ2-1, with D possibly TRBD1 on 6 matching bases. The CDR3 totals 12 residues. Per germline, CDR1 MDHEN and CDR2 SYDVKM. The V end lost 5 bases, the J end lost 4 bases, and 6 bases lay between the germline ends. CDR3 in DNA: TGTGCCAGCAGTGGACAGTACAATGAGCAGTTCTTC. This codes for CASSGQYNEQFF. Using reference TRBV28 and TRBJ2-1 for the parts outside the CDR3, the full variable domain is DVKVTQSSRYLVKRTGEKVFLECVQDMDHENMFWYRQDPGLGLRLIYFSYDVKMKEKGDIPEGYSVSREKKERFSLILESASTNQTSMYLCASSGQYNEQFFGPGTRLTVL.

In this sample, this clonotype turned up many times. The chain's CDR3 is CASSTDTRIGSYEQYF. The DNA for the CDR3 is TGCGCCAGCAGCACGGACACTCGAATAGGATCCTACGAGCAGTACTTC. V is TRBV5-1 and J is TRBJ2-7; D possibly corresponds to TRBD1 (5 bases). The CDR3 extends over 16 amino acids. Germline assignment: CDR1 SGHRS and CDR2 YFSETQ. The V end was cut by 4 bases, the J end by 1 base, with 18 bases between.